The following is a TCR beta chain sequence with its context. This sample was included in a study of blood T cell repertoires in COVID-19. Study-wide background: Specimens from acute and convalescent COVID-19 originated in the United States, Italy and Spain.

This CDR3 is built from 14 residues. Germline V gene lookup returns CDR1 MNHEY and CDR2 SMNVEV (reference sequence). Trimming pared 6 bases from V and 4 bases from J, leaving 15 bases between. Clones were sequenced by immunoSEQ multiplex PCR, and TCRdb holds only the in-frame ones, with some missing. The sample lists 60,000 to 80,000 clones, around 82% seen once, with 7.5% to 10% in the top ten. V is TRBV27 and J is TRBJ1-2; D uncertain. The sequence was collected from a man between 50 and 59 years old with active COVID-19. The sequenced sample consisted of peripheral blood. The CDR3 DNA sequence: TGTGCCAGCAGCCCCCGCGAGGCGAGCTATGGCTACACCTTC. Translation: CASSPREASYGYTF.